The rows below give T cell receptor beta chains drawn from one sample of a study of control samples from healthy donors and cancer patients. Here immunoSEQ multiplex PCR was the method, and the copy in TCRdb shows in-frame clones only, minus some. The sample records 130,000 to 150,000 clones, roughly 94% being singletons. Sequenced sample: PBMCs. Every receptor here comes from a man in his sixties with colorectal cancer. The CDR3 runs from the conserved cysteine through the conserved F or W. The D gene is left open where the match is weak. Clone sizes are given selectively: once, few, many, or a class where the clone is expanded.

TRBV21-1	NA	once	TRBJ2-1	TGTGCCAGCACCCCGGGGGTCTATGAGCAGTTCTTC	CASTPGVYEQFF
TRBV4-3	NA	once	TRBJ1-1	TGCGCCAGCAGCTCCGGGACAATTAACACTGAAGCTTTCTTT	CASSSGTINTEAFF
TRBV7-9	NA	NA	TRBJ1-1	TGTGCCAGCACCAATCAGGGAGGGAACACTGAAGCTTTCTTT	CASTNQGGNTEAFF
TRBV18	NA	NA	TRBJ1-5	TGTGCCAGCTCACGGGCCCCGCCGGGCAATCAGCCCCAGCATTTT	CASSRAPPGNQPQHF
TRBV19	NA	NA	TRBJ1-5	TGTGCCAGTAGTTCGGCGGGGAGTTGGTTTAGCAATCAGCCCCAGCATTTT	CASSSAGSWFSNQPQHF
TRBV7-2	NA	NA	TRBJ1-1	TGTGCCAGCAGCTTAGCGAACAGGGCAGACACTGAAGCTTTCTTT	CASSLANRADTEAFF
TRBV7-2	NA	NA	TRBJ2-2	TGTGCCAGCAGCTTAGTGGGGGGGCTGACCGGGGAGCTGTTTTTT	CASSLVGGLTGELFF
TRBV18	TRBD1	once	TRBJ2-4	TGTGCCAGCTCACCCGGGACAGGGGCACTACTTGTAGCCAAAAACATTCAGTACTTC	CASSPGTGALLVAKNIQYF
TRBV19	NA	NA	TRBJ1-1	TGTGCCAGTAGTATTGGGTTAGGGAGCACTGAAGCTTTCTTT	CASSIGLGSTEAFF
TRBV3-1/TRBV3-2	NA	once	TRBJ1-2	TGTGCCAGCAGCCAAGGGGGGCTTAGCGGCTACACCTTC	CASSQGGLSGYTF
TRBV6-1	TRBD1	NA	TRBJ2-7	TGTGCCAGCAGTGAATCCGTGGGACAGGGGGGAAACGAGCAGTACTTC	CASSESVGQGGNEQYF
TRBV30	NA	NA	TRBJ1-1	TGTGCCTGGACCCGAAACACTGAAGCTTTCTTT	CAWTRNTEAFF
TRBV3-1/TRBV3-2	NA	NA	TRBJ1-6	TGTGCCAGCAGCCGGACGGAAAGCTCCTATAATTCACCCCTCCACTTT	CASSRTESSYNSPLHF
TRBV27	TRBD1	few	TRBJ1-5	TGTGCCACCAAAAGATCGGGCGACAGGGTGCGGCATCAGCCCCAGCATTTT	CATKRSGDRVRHQPQHF
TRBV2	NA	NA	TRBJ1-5	TGTGCCAGCAGTGGAACGTGGGTTGGCAATCAGCCCCAGCATTTT	CASSGTWVGNQPQHF
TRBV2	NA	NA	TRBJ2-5	TGTGCCAGCAGAGCAGGGATGGAAGAGACCCAGTACTTC	CASRAGMEETQYF
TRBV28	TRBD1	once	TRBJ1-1	TGTGCCAGCAGCACAGGGGGCGCGAACACTGAAGCTTTCTTT	CASSTGGANTEAFF
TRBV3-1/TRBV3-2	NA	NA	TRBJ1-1	TGTGCCAGCAGCCAAGTCACAGGGACGGCTTTCTTT	CASSQVTGTAFF
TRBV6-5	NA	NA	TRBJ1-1	TGTGCCAGCGGCAACAACAGGAGAAACACTGAAGCTTTCTTT	CASGNNRRNTEAFF
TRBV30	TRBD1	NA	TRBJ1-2	TGTGCCTGGAGTCCGGCTAACAGGGGCCCCTATGGCTACACCTTC	CAWSPANRGPYGYTF
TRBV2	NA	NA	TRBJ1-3	TGTGCCAGCAAAGCGGTCCCTGGAAACACCATATATTTT	CASKAVPGNTIYF
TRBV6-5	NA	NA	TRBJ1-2	TGTGCCAGCAGTCCCAGTTTAGGGATCGGCTATGGCTACACCTTC	CASSPSLGIGYGYTF
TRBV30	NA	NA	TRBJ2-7	TGTGCCTGGAACGGCCGGGGCCGGGTGGACAGAGTTCGCCCCCCCGAGCAGTACTTC	CAWNGRGRVDRVRPPEQYF
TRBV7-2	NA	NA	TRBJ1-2	TGTGCCAGCAGCCCCCAGGGCGTAATTAACTATGGCTACACCTTC	CASSPQGVINYGYTF
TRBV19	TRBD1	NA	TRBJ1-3	TGTGCCAGTAGCCCAACAGGGGGACTGGCGGACACCATATATTTT	CASSPTGGLADTIYF
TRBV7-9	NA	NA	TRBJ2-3	TGTGCCAGCAGCTTAGGGCAGGGAGCCGATACGCAGTATTTT	CASSLGQGADTQYF
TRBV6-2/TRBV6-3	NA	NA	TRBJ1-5	TGTGCCAGCAGTGCACAGGGTGGCAATCAGCCCCAGCATTTT	CASSAQGGNQPQHF
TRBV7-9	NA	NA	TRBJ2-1	TGTGCCAGCAGCTTACTAGGATTAAACAATGAGCAGTTCTTC	CASSLLGLNNEQFF
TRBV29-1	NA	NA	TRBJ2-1	TGCAGCGTGCACACAGGGACCGAAAATGAGCAGTTCTTC	CSVHTGTENEQFF
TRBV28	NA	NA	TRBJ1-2	TGTGCCAGCAGTCCCCTGGGCCAGCACCCAAACTATGGCTACACCTTC	CASSPLGQHPNYGYTF
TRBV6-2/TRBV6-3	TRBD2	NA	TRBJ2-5	TGTGCCAGCAGTTATCTTAGCGGGGGGATGCAAGAGACCCAGTACTTC	CASSYLSGGMQETQYF
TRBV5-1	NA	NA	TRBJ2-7	TGCGCCAGCAGCTACCAATTGGGGGATGGAGAGCAGTACTTC	CASSYQLGDGEQYF
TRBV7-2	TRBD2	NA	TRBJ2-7	TGTGCCAGCAGCCTCGGACTAGCGGTGATGTACGAGCAGTACTTC	CASSLGLAVMYEQYF
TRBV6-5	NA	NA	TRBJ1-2	TGTGCCAGCAGTTCAAGACCCGCCCCGGGGTATGGCTACACCTTC	CASSSRPAPGYGYTF
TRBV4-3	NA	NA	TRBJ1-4	TGCGCCAGCAGCCATAGCGAGACTAATGAAAAACTGTTTTTT	CASSHSETNEKLFF
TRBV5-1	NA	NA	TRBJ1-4	TGCGCCGGCCCACCGGGCGGGGCGATTAATGAAAAACTGTTTTTT	CAGPPGGAINEKLFF
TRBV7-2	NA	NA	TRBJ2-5	TGTACCAGCAGCTTAGGGCCGACAGGAGGGGAGACCCAGTACTTC	CTSSLGPTGGETQYF
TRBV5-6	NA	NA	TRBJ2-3	TGTGCCAGCAGCTTGAGTTTCCTAGCGTCAGATACGCAGTATTTT	CASSLSFLASDTQYF
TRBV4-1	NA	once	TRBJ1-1	TGCGCCAGCAGCCAAGGGGTAGACAGGACGAACACTGAAGCTTTCTTT	CASSQGVDRTNTEAFF
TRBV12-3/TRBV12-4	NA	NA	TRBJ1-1	TGTGCCAGCAGTTATGGGGGTGAAACTGAAGCTTTCTTT	CASSYGGETEAFF